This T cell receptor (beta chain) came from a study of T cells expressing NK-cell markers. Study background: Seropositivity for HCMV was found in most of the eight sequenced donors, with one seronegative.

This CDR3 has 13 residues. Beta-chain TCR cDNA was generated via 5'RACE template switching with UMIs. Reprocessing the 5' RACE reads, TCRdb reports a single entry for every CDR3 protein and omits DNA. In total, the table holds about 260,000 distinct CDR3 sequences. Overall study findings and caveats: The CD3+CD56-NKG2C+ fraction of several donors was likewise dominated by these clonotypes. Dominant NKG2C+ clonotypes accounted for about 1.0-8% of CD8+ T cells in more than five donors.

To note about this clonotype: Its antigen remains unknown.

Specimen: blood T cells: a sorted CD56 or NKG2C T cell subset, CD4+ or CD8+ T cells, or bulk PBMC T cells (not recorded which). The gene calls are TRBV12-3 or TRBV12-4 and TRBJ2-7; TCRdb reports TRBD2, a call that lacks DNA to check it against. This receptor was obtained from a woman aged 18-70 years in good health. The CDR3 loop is CASIGELGHEQYF.